This T cell receptor beta chain was profiled in a study of CD4 T cell repertoires and nickel (dated by TCRdb to the early 2020s). A note on this clonotype: Its binding antigen is unknown. It has no much larger one-base neighbor in the sample; base qualities were not kept.

The receptor library was made with RT-PCR. Data came from an Illumina MiSeq. Starting from the raw public reads, TCRdb applied fastp trimming at Q25, assembled clones with MiXCR and retained in-frame beta chains. Here each entry gathers all rows of one CDR3 protein and keeps the most common genes and DNA. For this sample the table gives several hundred distinct CDR3 sequences, of which roughly 52% were detected only once. 18% of the sample lies in the top ten. From a lookup of the germline V gene (reference sequence), CDR1 and CDR2 are LNHDA and SQIVND. V trim: 9 bases; J trim: 6 bases; unmatched bases: 9. Reading from cysteine to phenylalanine, the CDR3 counts 15 amino acids. Only the CDR3 region is kept as DNA, spanning 45 bases read in frame from base 1.

Sequencing input: CD4+ T cells from blood, not recorded whether cultured. The chain links TRBV19 with TRBJ2-1, and 12 bases in between align with TRBD1. The sequence was collected from a human donor in a nickel allergy study, with or without nickel allergy (not recorded which). It is not recorded whether this sample comes from one donor or several. CDR3 reads: CASGGTGGFFNEQFF. Read as DNA, the sequence is TGTGCCAGCGGTGGGACAGGGGGCTTTTTCAATGAGCAGTTCTTC.